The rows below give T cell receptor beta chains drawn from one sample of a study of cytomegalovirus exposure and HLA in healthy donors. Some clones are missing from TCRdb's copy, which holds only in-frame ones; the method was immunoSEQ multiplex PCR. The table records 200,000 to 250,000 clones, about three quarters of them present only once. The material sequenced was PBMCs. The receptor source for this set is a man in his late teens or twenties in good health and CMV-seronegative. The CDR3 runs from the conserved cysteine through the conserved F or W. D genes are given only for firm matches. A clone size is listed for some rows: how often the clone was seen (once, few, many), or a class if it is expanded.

CDR3aa: CASSGGGRHEQYF
CDR3nt: TGTGCCAGCAGCGGGGGGGGGCGGCACGAGCAGTACTTC
j_gene: TRBJ2-7
d_gene: NA
abundance: NA
v_gene: TRBV9

CDR3aa: CASSSTFRDTNSNQPQHF
CDR3nt: TGTGCCAGCAGTTCAACATTCCGGGACACAAATAGCAATCAGCCCCAGCATTTT
j_gene: TRBJ1-5
d_gene: NA
abundance: NA
v_gene: TRBV27

CDR3aa: CASPLEGPGGETQYF
CDR3nt: TGTGCCAGCCCCCTCGAGGGGCCAGGGGGAGAGACCCAGTACTTC
j_gene: TRBJ2-5
d_gene: TRBD1
abundance: NA
v_gene: TRBV7-2

CDR3aa: CASSQGQDYEQYF
CDR3nt: TGTGCCAGCAGCCAAGGACAGGACTACGAGCAGTACTTC
j_gene: TRBJ2-7
d_gene: TRBD1
abundance: NA
v_gene: TRBV11-3

CDR3aa: CASSLEGTSGENSYNEQFF
CDR3nt: TGTGCCAGCAGCTTAGAAGGGACTAGCGGGGAAAACTCCTACAATGAGCAGTTCTTC
j_gene: TRBJ2-1
d_gene: TRBD2
abundance: NA
v_gene: TRBV11-3

CDR3aa: CASDSSNTEAFF
CDR3nt: TGTGCCAGTGACTCATCGAACACTGAAGCTTTCTTT
j_gene: TRBJ1-1
d_gene: NA
abundance: few
v_gene: TRBV2

CDR3aa: CASSSLRLAGGEQYF
CDR3nt: TGTGCCAGCAGTTCTTTGCGACTAGCGGGAGGAGAGCAGTACTTC
j_gene: TRBJ2-5
d_gene: TRBD2
abundance: NA
v_gene: TRBV6-5

CDR3aa: CASSGDRGRDYGYTF
CDR3nt: TGTGCCAGTAGTGGCGACAGGGGGCGGGACTATGGCTACACCTTC
j_gene: TRBJ1-2
d_gene: TRBD1
abundance: NA
v_gene: TRBV19

CDR3aa: CASSVVVAGGNEQFF
CDR3nt: TGTGCCAGCAGTGTGGTAGTAGCGGGAGGCAATGAGCAGTTCTTC
j_gene: TRBJ2-1
d_gene: TRBD2
abundance: NA
v_gene: TRBV6-1

CDR3aa: CASSPQIQGWTQYF
CDR3nt: TGTGCCAGCAGCCCCCAGATACAGGGGTGGACCCAGTACTTC
j_gene: TRBJ2-5
d_gene: TRBD1
abundance: NA
v_gene: TRBV6-5

CDR3aa: CASSGVPGEGRGTDTQYF
CDR3nt: TGCGCCAGCAGCGGGGTTCCGGGGGAAGGTAGGGGCACAGATACGCAGTATTTT
j_gene: TRBJ2-3
d_gene: NA
abundance: few
v_gene: TRBV4-3

CDR3aa: CASSLGWGEDTEAFF
CDR3nt: TGCGCCAGCAGCTTGGGGTGGGGGGAGGACACTGAAGCTTTCTTT
j_gene: TRBJ1-1
d_gene: NA
abundance: few
v_gene: TRBV5-1

CDR3aa: CASSPSGTRNTIYF
CDR3nt: TGTGCCAGCTCACCGTCCGGGACTCGAAACACCATATATTTT
j_gene: TRBJ1-3
d_gene: NA
abundance: NA
v_gene: TRBV18

CDR3aa: CASSKTGRDYKLFF
CDR3nt: TGTGCCAGCAGCAAGACAGGGCGAGATTACAAACTGTTTTTT
j_gene: TRBJ1-4
d_gene: TRBD1
abundance: NA
v_gene: TRBV7-2

CDR3aa: CASSSPRDTEAFF
CDR3nt: TGTGCCAGCAGTTCCCCGAGGGACACTGAAGCTTTCTTT
j_gene: TRBJ1-1
d_gene: NA
abundance: few
v_gene: TRBV6-5

CDR3aa: CASRKRGQRNTIYF
CDR3nt: TGTGCCAGCAGGAAAAGGGGGCAGCGAAACACCATATATTTT
j_gene: TRBJ1-3
d_gene: TRBD1
abundance: NA
v_gene: TRBV7-2

CDR3aa: CASSSSGGGTEAFF
CDR3nt: TGTGCCAGCAGTTCCTCGGGGGGTGGTACTGAAGCTTTCTTT
j_gene: TRBJ1-1
d_gene: NA
abundance: NA
v_gene: TRBV7-3

CDR3aa: CASSILGLAGGHNEQFF
CDR3nt: TGTGCCAGTAGTATTTTAGGGCTAGCGGGAGGGCACAATGAGCAGTTCTTC
j_gene: TRBJ2-1
d_gene: TRBD2
abundance: few
v_gene: TRBV19

CDR3aa: CASSARGGQGSYEQYF
CDR3nt: TGTGCCAGCAGCGCGAGGGGCGGACAGGGTTCCTACGAGCAGTACTTC
j_gene: TRBJ2-7
d_gene: TRBD1
abundance: once
v_gene: TRBV9

CDR3aa: CASSSIQRSSNYGYTF
CDR3nt: TGTGCCAGCAGCTCTATTCAGCGTTCTTCTAACTATGGCTACACCTTC
j_gene: TRBJ1-2
d_gene: NA
abundance: NA
v_gene: TRBV7-8

CDR3aa: CASSVDVGTNSPLHF
CDR3nt: TGTGCCAGCAGCGTAGATGTGGGCACGAATTCACCCCTCCACTTT
j_gene: TRBJ1-6
d_gene: NA
abundance: NA
v_gene: TRBV9

CDR3aa: CASSLVAGESSYNEQFF
CDR3nt: TGTGCCAGCAGTCTCGTAGCGGGAGAGAGCTCCTACAATGAGCAGTTCTTC
j_gene: TRBJ2-1
d_gene: TRBD2
abundance: NA
v_gene: TRBV27

CDR3aa: CASRGELYEQYF
CDR3nt: TGTGCCAGCAGGGGCGAGTTATACGAGCAGTACTTC
j_gene: TRBJ2-7
d_gene: NA
abundance: NA
v_gene: TRBV2

CDR3aa: CASSQDLTAEQFF
CDR3nt: TGCGCCAGCAGCCAAGATCTGACAGCAGAGCAGTTCTTC
j_gene: TRBJ2-1
d_gene: NA
abundance: NA
v_gene: TRBV4-1

CDR3aa: CASSPGLSYEQYF
CDR3nt: TGCGCCAGCAGCCCGGGTCTCTCCTACGAGCAGTACTTC
j_gene: TRBJ2-7
d_gene: NA
abundance: once
v_gene: TRBV5-1

CDR3aa: CASSDFNGGTGRNTDTQYF
CDR3nt: TGTGCCAGCAGTGATTTTAACGGGGGGACCGGAAGAAACACAGATACGCAGTATTTT
j_gene: TRBJ2-3
d_gene: TRBD2
abundance: NA
v_gene: TRBV6-1

CDR3aa: CAWRDRSYPYEQYF
CDR3nt: TGTGCCTGGCGGGACAGGTCCTACCCCTACGAGCAGTACTTC
j_gene: TRBJ2-7
d_gene: TRBD1
abundance: NA
v_gene: TRBV30

CDR3aa: CASRLSSGTDTQYF
CDR3nt: TGTGCCAGTCGACTTTCCTCCGGCACAGATACGCAGTATTTT
j_gene: TRBJ2-3
d_gene: NA
abundance: few
v_gene: TRBV11-3

CDR3aa: CASSFGGDTGELFF
CDR3nt: TGTGCCAGCAGTTTTGGAGGGGACACCGGGGAGCTGTTTTTT
j_gene: TRBJ2-2
d_gene: NA
abundance: NA
v_gene: TRBV27

CDR3aa: CASSYSRVSSGNTIYF
CDR3nt: TGTGCCAGCAGTTACTCGAGGGTTTCCTCTGGAAACACCATATATTTT
j_gene: TRBJ1-3
d_gene: NA
abundance: NA
v_gene: TRBV6-5

CDR3aa: CASRGRGDSGANVLTF
CDR3nt: TGTGCCAGCAGGGGGCGCGGGGACTCTGGGGCCAACGTCCTGACTTTC
j_gene: TRBJ2-6
d_gene: NA
abundance: NA
v_gene: TRBV27

CDR3aa: CAWVGRVPYEQYF
CDR3nt: TGTGCCTGGGTCGGGAGGGTCCCCTACGAGCAGTACTTC
j_gene: TRBJ2-7
d_gene: TRBD2
abundance: NA
v_gene: TRBV30

CDR3aa: CASSSQDRANYGYTF
CDR3nt: TGTGCCAGCAGCTCCCAGGACAGGGCAAACTATGGCTACACCTTC
j_gene: TRBJ1-2
d_gene: TRBD1
abundance: NA
v_gene: TRBV11-2

CDR3aa: CASSFGTGGNTIYF
CDR3nt: TGTGCCAGCAGCTTTGGGACAGGTGGAAACACCATATATTTT
j_gene: TRBJ1-3
d_gene: TRBD1
abundance: NA
v_gene: TRBV5-6

CDR3aa: CASGSEVPYNEQFF
CDR3nt: TGTGCCAGCGGCTCGGAGGTACCCTACAATGAGCAGTTCTTC
j_gene: TRBJ2-1
d_gene: NA
abundance: once
v_gene: TRBV28

CDR3aa: CASSQDLGGAGNTIYF
CDR3nt: TGTGCCAGCAGCCAAGACTTGGGGGGAGCTGGAAACACCATATATTTT
j_gene: TRBJ1-3
d_gene: NA
abundance: NA
v_gene: TRBV4-2

CDR3aa: CASSLIAGGEQFF
CDR3nt: TGTGCCAGCAGCTTAATAGCGGGAGGGGAGCAGTTCTTC
j_gene: TRBJ2-1
d_gene: TRBD2
abundance: NA
v_gene: TRBV11-2

CDR3aa: CVTSRDLDFTRQFF
CDR3nt: TGTGTCACCAGCAGAGATTTGGACTTCACCCGGCAGTTCTTC
j_gene: TRBJ2-1
d_gene: NA
abundance: NA
v_gene: TRBV15

CDR3aa: CASSPRGGARENTEAFF
CDR3nt: TGTGCCAGCAGTCCGCGCGGGGGGGCGCGGGAGAACACTGAAGCTTTCTTT
j_gene: TRBJ1-1
d_gene: NA
abundance: NA
v_gene: TRBV7-9

CDR3aa: CASSLQGQTYEQYF
CDR3nt: TGTGCCAGCAGTTTGCAGGGACAGACCTACGAGCAGTACTTC
j_gene: TRBJ2-7
d_gene: TRBD1
abundance: NA
v_gene: TRBV27

CDR3aa: CASILRGGDEAFF
CDR3nt: TGTGCCAGCATCCTGAGGGGGGGTGATGAAGCTTTCTTT
j_gene: TRBJ1-1
d_gene: NA
abundance: NA
v_gene: TRBV2

CDR3aa: CASSQGLAGEGKFF
CDR3nt: TGCGCCAGCAGCCAAGGTTTAGCGGGAGAGGGGAAGTTCTTC
j_gene: TRBJ2-1
d_gene: TRBD2
abundance: few
v_gene: TRBV4-3

CDR3aa: CASSFDRGGHQPQHF
CDR3nt: TGTGCCAGCAGCTTCGACAGGGGGGGGCATCAGCCCCAGCATTTT
j_gene: TRBJ1-5
d_gene: TRBD1
abundance: NA
v_gene: TRBV7-9

CDR3aa: CASSWERYNEQFF
CDR3nt: TGTGCCAGTAGTTGGGAGCGGTACAATGAGCAGTTCTTC
j_gene: TRBJ2-1
d_gene: NA
abundance: NA
v_gene: TRBV19

CDR3aa: CASSQEGGGGASETQYF
CDR3nt: TGCGCCAGCAGCCAAGAGGGGGGCGGGGGGGCGTCAGAGACCCAGTACTTC
j_gene: TRBJ2-5
d_gene: TRBD2
abundance: few
v_gene: TRBV4-1